Following are 12 T cell receptor beta chains from one sample sequenced in a study of chemoradiotherapy in HPV16-positive cancers. Measured with immunoSEQ multiplex PCR; TCRdb has only the in-frame clones, and not every one. The sample lists 900 or so clones, more than 70% occurring once. The sequencing used tumor tissue, collected from a patient who underwent chemoradiotherapy. The receptors stem from a human donor with HPV-associated anogenital cancer.

The chain employs TRBV9 and TRBJ2-3, with TRBD2 matching over 10 bases. This CDR3 contains 14 residues. Germline assignment: CDR1 SGDLS and CDR2 YYNGEE. Trimming at V came to 6 bases and at J to 4 bases, leaving 5 bases not matched to a gene. The DNA for the CDR3 is TGTGCCAGCAACCTAGCGGGAGTGGCAGATACGCAGTATTTT. It encodes CASNLAGVADTQYF.

The rearrangement joins TRBV19 to TRBJ2-3; maybe TRBD2 (5 bases). V was shortened by 3 bases and J by 0 bases, with 7 bases between the two germline ends. Germline lookup yields CDR1 LNHDA and CDR2 SQIVND (reference sequence). This CDR3 contains 14 residues. CDR3 in amino acids: CASSISGSTDTQYF. The DNA of the CDR3 is TGTGCCAGTAGTATTTCGGGAAGCACAGATACGCAGTATTTT. Full variable domain (missing parts from reference TRBV19 and TRBJ2-3): DGGITQSPKYLFRKEGQNVTLSCEQNLNHDAMYWYRQDPGQGLRLIYYSQIVNDFQKGDIAEGYSVSREKKESFPLTVTSAQKNPTAFYLCASSISGSTDTQYFGPGTRLTVL.

DNA of the CDR3: TGTGCCAGCAGCATCCCTCCCCCGATTGGCACCGGGGAGCTGTTTTTT. It encodes CASSIPPPIGTGELFF. This rearrangement joins TRBV7-9 to TRBJ2-2, with unresolved D. This CDR3 has 16 amino acids. CDR1 and CDR2 (germline): SEHNR, FQNEAQ (reference sequence). V lost 5 bases to trimming and J lost 4 bases, with 17 bases between them.

This chain joins TRBV11-2 and TRBJ2-7, with 9 bases fitting TRBD1. The CDR3 contains 14 residues. The V segment lost 4 bases and the J segment 3 bases; nucleotides outside the gene matches: 4. Per germline, CDR1 SGHAT and CDR2 FQNNGV. In DNA, the CDR3 is TGTGCCAGCAGCTCGTTGGGACAGGGCTACGAGCAGTACTTC. As protein: CASSSLGQGYEQYF. Full variable domain (missing parts from reference TRBV11-2 and TRBJ2-7): EAGVAQSPRYKIIEKRQSVAFWCNPISGHATLYWYQQILGQGPKLLIQFQNNGVVDDSQLPKDRFSAERLKGVDSTLKIQPAKLEDSAVYLCASSSLGQGYEQYFGPGTRLTVT.

The gene calls are TRBV4-1 and TRBJ1-1, with no clear D. Germline values: CDR1 MGHRA, CDR2 YSYEKL. V was shortened by 3 bases and J by 3 bases, with 8 bases between the two germline ends. This CDR3 has 13 amino acids. CDR3 DNA: TGCGCCAGCAGCCAGGCCCTAGACACTGAAGCTTTCTTT. The encoded protein is CASSQALDTEAFF.

V usage is TRBV27 and J usage is TRBJ1-1; unclear D gene. Per the germline V gene, CDR1 is MNHEY and CDR2 is SMNVEV (reference sequence). The V end was cut by 0 bases, the J end by 0 bases, with 5 bases between. CDR3 size: 14 residues. DNA of the CDR3: TGTGCCAGCAGTTTATCGATGCTGAACACTGAAGCTTTCTTT. Translating gives CASSLSMLNTEAFF.

The chain combines TRBV6-6 with TRBJ1-1, with D perhaps matching TRBD1 (6 bases). Germline-derived CDR1 and CDR2 are MNHNY and SVGAGI (reference sequence). The CDR3 is made up of 14 amino acids. Trimming took off 5 bases at V and 4 bases at J, with 14 bases between the two ends. CDR3 in amino acids: CASSDLPGATEAFF. CDR3 coding DNA: TGTGCCAGCAGTGATCTGCCGGGGGCCACTGAAGCTTTCTTT.

The genes are TRBV4-3 and TRBJ1-4, with 7 bases fitting TRBD1. V shed 2 bases, J shed 8 bases, and the junction held 8 bases outside the gene matches. The CDR3 totals 15 residues. The germline V gene encodes CDR1 LGHNA and CDR2 YSLEER. CDR3 loop: CASSQLDRAEEKLFF. The CDR3 region has the DNA TGCGCCAGCAGCCAATTAGACAGGGCAGAAGAAAAACTGTTTTTT.

The chain has TRBV6-5 and TRBJ2-3; unclear D gene. Germline loops: CDR1 MNHEY, CDR2 SVGAGI. The CDR3 is 14 residues long. The germline V and J ends were trimmed by 6 bases and 0 bases, with 10 bases remaining between them. The CDR3 DNA reads as TGTGCCAGCAGCCCATCAGCTAGCACAGATACGCAGTATTTT. It codes for CASSPSASTDTQYF.

The count of this clone is one. The chain has TRBV6-6 and TRBJ1-3; D is possibly TRBD1 (6 bases). This CDR3 has 12 residues. V was cut by 8 bases and J by 4 bases, with 9 bases left in between. CDR1 is MNHNY and CDR2 is SVGAGI in the germline V gene (reference sequence). The CDR3 region has the DNA TGTGCCAGCCGGGACACGGGAAACACCATATATTTT. This translates into CASRDTGNTIYF.

This clone was recorded only once. This rearrangement joins TRBV19 to TRBJ2-3, with 11 bases identical to TRBD1. The V and J ends lost 5 bases and 4 bases, in that order; junction bases with no gene match: 11. This CDR3 spans 17 amino acids. The germline V gene encodes CDR1 LNHDA and CDR2 SQIVND (reference sequence). The CDR3 loop is CASSPAFGTGGPDTQYF. The CDR3 DNA sequence: TGTGCCAGTAGTCCGGCCTTTGGGACAGGGGGACCAGATACGCAGTATTTT.

The V and J genes are TRBV25-1 and TRBJ2-1; 7 nucleotides match TRBD2. Germline trimming cut 5 bases from V and 5 bases from J; bases unmatched to any gene: 9. Germline assignment: CDR1 MGHDK and CDR2 SYGVNS. The CDR3 has 15 residues. The CDR3 sequence: CASSNPGTKNNEQFF. The CDR3 DNA sequence: TGTGCCAGCAGTAATCCCGGGACTAAGAACAATGAGCAGTTCTTC. Full variable domain (rest looked up from reference TRBV25-1 and TRBJ2-1): EADIYQTPRYLVIGTGKKITLECSQTMGHDKMYWYQQDPGMELHLIHYSYGVNSTEKGDLSSESTVSRIRTEHFPLTLESARPSHTSQYLCASSNPGTKNNEQFFGPGTRLTVL.